This T cell receptor beta chain came from a study of blood T cell repertoires in COVID-19. On the study more broadly: The cDNA or gDNA used as material had been derived from T cells, B-cell-depleted T cells, or PBMCs.

This CDR3 region has 14 residues. The V and J ends lost 7 bases and 3 bases, in that order; junction bases with no gene match: 5. Germline loops: CDR1 KGHDR, CDR2 SFDVKD. How the authors handled the data: Counts of nucleated cells, estimated from reference gene primer amplification, were obtained. Sequencing used immunoSEQ multiplex PCR; TCRdb keeps in-frame clones, though not all of them. V, J and clone size are those of that table, while D and trimming were read from the DNA. Of some 150,000 clones listed, roughly 84% were seen once; the top ten hold more than 2%. This clonotype was sampled from a man in his 70s with acute or convalescent COVID-19. What was sequenced was peripheral blood. The chain employs TRBV24-1 and TRBJ2-5; 9 positions agree with TRBD2. CDR3 protein: CATSLAGAKETQYF. DNA of the CDR3: TGTGCCACCAGCTTAGCGGGGGCGAAAGAGACCCAGTACTTC.